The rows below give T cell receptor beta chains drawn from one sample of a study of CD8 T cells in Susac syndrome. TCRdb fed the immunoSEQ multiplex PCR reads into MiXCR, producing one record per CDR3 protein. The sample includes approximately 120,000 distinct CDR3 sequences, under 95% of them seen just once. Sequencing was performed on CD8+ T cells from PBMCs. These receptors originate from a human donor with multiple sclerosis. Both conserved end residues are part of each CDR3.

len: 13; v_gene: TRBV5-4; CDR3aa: CASSFGESYEQYF
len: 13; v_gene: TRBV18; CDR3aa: CASSPPMNTEAFF
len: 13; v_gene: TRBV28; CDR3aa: CASSYSTGTEAFF
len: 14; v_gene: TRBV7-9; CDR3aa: CASSLEGDTYEQYF
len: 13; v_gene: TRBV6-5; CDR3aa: CASSLSGISGYTF
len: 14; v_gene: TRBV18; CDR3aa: CASVLSFMNTEAFF
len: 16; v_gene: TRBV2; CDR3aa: CASSEAPVAARNEQFF
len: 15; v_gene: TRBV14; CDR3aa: CASSQEGGYQETQYF
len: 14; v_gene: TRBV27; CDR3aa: CASSLHYRVYEQYF
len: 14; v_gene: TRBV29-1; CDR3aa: CSAVAQGLWAGYTF
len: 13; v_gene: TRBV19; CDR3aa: CASSMGWGTEAFF
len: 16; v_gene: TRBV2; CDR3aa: CASSPLAGESVETQYF
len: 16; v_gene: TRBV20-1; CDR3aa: CSARDLGGRLETEAFF
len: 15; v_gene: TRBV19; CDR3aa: CASSWGSGRSYEQYF
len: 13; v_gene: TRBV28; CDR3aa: CASSLRQGNEQFF
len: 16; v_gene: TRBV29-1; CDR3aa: CSAPVPGQENTGELFF
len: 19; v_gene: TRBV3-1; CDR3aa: CASSYGSALVAGGYNEQFF
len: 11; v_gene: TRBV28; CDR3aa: CAITQGGEQFF
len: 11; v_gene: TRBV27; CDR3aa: CASSSGETQYF
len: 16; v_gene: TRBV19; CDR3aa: CASSTSRLAGGNEQFF
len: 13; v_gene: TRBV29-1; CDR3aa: CSVRKGNTGELFF
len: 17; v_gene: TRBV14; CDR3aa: CASSQGTGSGSNQPQHF
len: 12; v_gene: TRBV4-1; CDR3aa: CASSQVTGELFF
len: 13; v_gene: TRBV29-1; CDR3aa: CSVRDRERYEQYF
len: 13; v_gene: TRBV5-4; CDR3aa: CASSIGGEETQYF
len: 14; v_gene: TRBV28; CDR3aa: CASSFLAGYNEQFF
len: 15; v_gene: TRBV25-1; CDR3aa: CASSELAGGSGTQYF
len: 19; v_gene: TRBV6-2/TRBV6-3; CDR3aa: CASSYSGLAVPGGTGELFF
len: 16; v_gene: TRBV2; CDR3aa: CASSEVQGLDKNIQYF
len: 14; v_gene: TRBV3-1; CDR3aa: CASSSPRVFYEQFF
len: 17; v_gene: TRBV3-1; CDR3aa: CASSLEAGLAGNNEQFF
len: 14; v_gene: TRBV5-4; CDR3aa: CASSFSGGVYEQYF
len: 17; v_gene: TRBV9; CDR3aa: CASSDRLATSSYNEQFF